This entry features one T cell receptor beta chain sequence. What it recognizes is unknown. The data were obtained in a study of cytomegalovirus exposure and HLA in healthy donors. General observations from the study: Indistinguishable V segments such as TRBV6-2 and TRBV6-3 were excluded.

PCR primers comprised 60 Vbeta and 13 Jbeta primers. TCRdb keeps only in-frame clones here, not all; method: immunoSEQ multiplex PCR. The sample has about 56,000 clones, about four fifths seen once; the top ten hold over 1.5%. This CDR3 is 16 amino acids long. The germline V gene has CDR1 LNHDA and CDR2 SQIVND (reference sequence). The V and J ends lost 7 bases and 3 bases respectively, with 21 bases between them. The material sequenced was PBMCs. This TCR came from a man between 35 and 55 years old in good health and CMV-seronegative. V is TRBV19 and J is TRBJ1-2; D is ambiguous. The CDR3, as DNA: TGTGCCAGTACCAAAGGGAGGATCCACCGGGACTATGGCTACACCTTC. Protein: CASTKGRIHRDYGYTF. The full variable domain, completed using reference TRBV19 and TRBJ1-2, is DGGITQSPKYLFRKEGQNVTLSCEQNLNHDAMYWYRQDPGQGLRLIYYSQIVNDFQKGDIAEGYSVSREKKESFPLTVTSAQKNPTAFYLCASTKGRIHRDYGYTFGSGTRLTVV.